A single sample gave rise to the 31 T cell receptor beta chains below, sequenced in a study of blood T cell repertoires in COVID-19. TCRdb keeps only in-frame clones here, not all; method: immunoSEQ multiplex PCR. The profile shows more than 85,000 clones, roughly four fifths of them singletons. The sequenced sample was peripheral blood. The receptors were gathered from an older man with acute or convalescent COVID-19.

The CDR3 is CANGQGYEQYF. The CDR3 nucleotides are TGTGCCAATGGACAGGGCTACGAGCAGTACTTC. This chain uses TRBV7-9 with TRBJ2-7; 8 bases are a match to TRBD1. The ends lost 10 bases at V and 3 bases at J; junction bases unmatched: 2. Germline V CDR1 and CDR2: SEHNR, FQNEAQ (reference sequence). The CDR3 is 11 residues long.

The rearrangement links TRBV14 to TRBJ2-1, with D maybe TRBD2 (5 bases). Trimming pared 4 bases from V and 6 bases from J, leaving 10 bases between. CDR3 size: 13 residues. Germline loops: CDR1 SGHDN, CDR2 FVKESK. The CDR3 region is CASSRLSGNEQFF. The CDR3 DNA reads as TGTGCCAGCAGCCGTTTGAGCGGCAATGAGCAGTTCTTC.

This rearrangement joins TRBV29-1 to TRBJ2-1; 7 bases line up with TRBD1. Per germline, CDR1 SQVTM and CDR2 ANQGSEA. The CDR3 spans 13 residues. V dropped 4 bases and J dropped 8; count of bases not matched to a gene: 8. This CDR3 reads CSVGTGAGDEQFF. The CDR3 region has the DNA TGCAGCGTTGGAACAGGGGCTGGGGATGAGCAGTTCTTC.

V gene TRBV2 combines with J gene TRBJ2-5; D might be TRBD1 (6 bases). The V end was cut by 11 bases, the J end by 5 bases, with 21 bases between. Per germline, CDR1 SNHLY and CDR2 FYNNEI. The CDR3 runs to 14 residues. CDR3 residues: CAGMRQAGRETQYF. The CDR3 nucleotides are TGTGCCGGGATGAGACAGGCAGGGCGGGAGACCCAGTACTTC.

This clone appeared a few times. The chain carries TRBV6-2 or TRBV6-3 and TRBJ1-2; 7 positions match TRBD1. The CDR3 length is 16 residues. The V gene end was trimmed by 5 bases and the J gene end by 4 bases; junction bases not matched to a gene: 13. Looked up from germline, CDR1 is MNHEY and CDR2 is SVGEGT. The chain's CDR3 is CASSNTGTAHTYGYTF. The CDR3 nucleotides read TGTGCCAGCAGTAACACCGGGACAGCCCACACCTATGGCTACACCTTC.

V is TRBV6-2 or TRBV6-3 and J is TRBJ1-5; 11 nucleotides match TRBD1. The CDR3 consists of 14 residues. Germline CDR1 reads MNHEY; CDR2 reads SVGEGT. The trim removed 4 bases at V and 10 bases at J, leaving 6 bases unmatched. The CDR3 nucleotides read TGTGCCAGCAGTTTAGGACAGGGGGCTTATCCCCAGCATTTT. It is translated as CASSLGQGAYPQHF.

The CDR3 nucleotides are TGTGCCAGCAGCTATTACAGGGCACAAATGAACACTGAAGCTTTCTTT. It encodes CASSYYRAQMNTEAFF. The chain is built from TRBV6-2 or TRBV6-3 and TRBJ1-1; possibly TRBD1 for D (6 bases). Looked up from germline, CDR1 is MNHEY and CDR2 is SVGEGT. This CDR3 has 16 residues. V gave up 6 bases and J gave up 0 bases, with 17 bases separating them.

The chain is built from TRBV19 and TRBJ2-2; D not certain. Germline CDR1 and CDR2: LNHDA and SQIVND (reference sequence). The CDR3 extends over 12 amino acids. With 1 base removed from V and 5 bases from J, the gap between germline ends came to 2 bases. This CDR3 is CASSIVTGELFF. CDR3 sequence (DNA): TGTGCCAGTAGTATAGTAACCGGGGAGCTGTTTTTT.

The genes are TRBV7-9 and TRBJ2-3, with a weak D call TRBD1 (7 bases). The germline V gene encodes CDR1 SEHNR and CDR2 FQNEAQ (reference sequence). Trimming removed 3 bases from V and 6 bases from J, with 16 bases in between. The CDR3 sequence is 15 residues long. The CDR3 spells CASSFTQGDSDTQYF. CDR3 nucleotide sequence: TGTGCCAGCAGCTTCACGCAGGGGGACTCGGATACGCAGTATTTT.

This chain's CDR3 is CASSLAGSRYNEQFF. In DNA form, the CDR3 reads TGTGCCAGCAGTTTAGCCGGGAGTAGGTACAATGAGCAGTTCTTC. The chain has TRBV28 and TRBJ2-1; TRBD2 might be the D (6 bases). The V gene lost 2 bases and the J gene lost 4 bases, with 12 bases spanning the gap. The germline V gene encodes CDR1 MDHEN and CDR2 SYDVKM. This CDR3 spans 15 amino acids.

The chain employs TRBV19 and TRBJ1-3; a possible D gene is TRBD1 (6 bases). The germline CDR1 and CDR2 sequences are LNHDA and SQIVND (reference sequence). The CDR3 totals 14 residues. Trimming cost V 3 bases and J 3 bases, with 9 bases left between them. CDR3: CASSISGDGNTIYF. In nucleotides, the CDR3 is TGTGCCAGTAGTATTTCAGGGGATGGAAACACCATATATTTT.

This rearrangement joins TRBV5-1 to TRBJ1-2; 9 bases match TRBD1. The CDR3 totals 14 residues. V lost 0 bases to trimming and J lost 5 bases; unmatched junction nucleotides: 2. Germline-derived CDR1 and CDR2 are SGHRS and YFSETQ. The chain's CDR3 is CASSLGDRAYGYTF. The CDR3 region has the DNA TGCGCCAGCAGCTTGGGGGACAGGGCTTATGGCTACACCTTC.

This chain links TRBV28 with TRBJ2-5; 7 bases agree with TRBD2. Germline CDR1 and CDR2: MDHEN and SYDVKM. This CDR3 has 13 amino acids. J gave up 4 bases and V 10 bases, and 9 bases lay outside the gene matches. The CDR3 region is CATNGRAGETQYF. The DNA for the CDR3 is TGTGCCACCAATGGGAGGGCCGGAGAGACCCAGTACTTC.

The chain employs TRBV13 and TRBJ1-4; D may be TRBD1 (5 bases). Germline V gene sequence: CDR1 PRHDT, CDR2 FYEKMQ (reference sequence). There are 15 residues in the CDR3. V lost 3 bases and J lost 6, with 14 bases in between. The DNA for the CDR3 is TGTGCCAGCAGCTTTTCCCAGGGATCGTATGAAAAACTGTTTTTT. It yields the protein CASSFSQGSYEKLFF.

This clone has a single count. The rearrangement uses TRBV9 and TRBJ2-7; D may be TRBD1 (5 bases). This CDR3 has 15 residues. V dropped 0 bases and J dropped 6 bases, with 16 bases sitting between them. CDR1 SGDLS and CDR2 YYNGEE come from the germline V gene. The CDR3 spells CASSVDGQGVPEQYF. The CDR3 DNA sequence: TGTGCCAGCAGCGTAGATGGGCAGGGTGTTCCCGAGCAGTACTTC.

The chain couples TRBV7-2 to TRBJ1-2; D not certain. V lost 5 bases and J lost 0, with 10 bases in between. CDR3 length: 14 residues. CDR1 and CDR2 (germline): SGHTA, FQGNSA. The CDR3 protein is CASSREFSNYGYTF. The CDR3 nucleotides read TGTGCCAGCAGCAGAGAATTCTCTAACTATGGCTACACCTTC.

This chain links TRBV4-1 with TRBJ2-7, with D perhaps matching TRBD1 (5 bases). Germline V CDR1 and CDR2: MGHRA, YSYEKL. The CDR3 is 14 amino acids. The V end was cut by 1 base, the J end by 6 bases, with 13 bases between. The CDR3 DNA reads TGCGCCAGCAGCCAAGTAGGGGTAGGGGTCGAGCAGTACTTC. Its protein is CASSQVGVGVEQYF.

This clone was observed a few times. The CDR3 DNA sequence: TGTGCCAGCCCACAGATGAACACTGAAGCTTTCTTT. Protein: CASPQMNTEAFF. The V call is TRBV12-3 or TRBV12-4, the J call TRBJ1-1; D ambiguous. Trimming left V 8 bases short and J 0 bases short, with 7 bases between. The CDR3 totals 12 residues.

The genes are TRBV12-5 and TRBJ2-7; D gene uncertain. The germline gives CDR1 LGHNT, CDR2 FRNRAP. CDR3 size: 12 residues. V lost 5 bases, J lost 7 bases, and 12 bases lay in between. The CDR3 reads CASGTSFGEQYF. CDR3 bases: TGTGCTAGTGGTACTTCCTTCGGGGAGCAGTACTTC.

In this sample, this clone turned up once. The chain couples TRBV18 to TRBJ2-6; 11 bases match TRBD1. This CDR3 is built from 19 residues. CDR1 and CDR2 (germline): KGHSH, LQKENI. After removal of 4 bases from V and 2 bases from J, the junction contained 10 bases not matched to a gene. The CDR3 loop is CASSRTGTGGLAGANVLTF. In DNA form, the CDR3 reads TGTGCCAGCTCACGAACCGGGACAGGGGGACTGGCTGGGGCCAACGTCCTGACTTTC.

The V and J genes are TRBV19 and TRBJ1-2; no definite D call. Germline loops: CDR1 LNHDA, CDR2 SQIVND (reference sequence). The CDR3 has 14 amino acids. The V end lost 0 bases, the J end lost 4 bases, and 9 bases lay between the germline ends. Here the CDR3 DNA reads TGTGCCAGTAGTATAGATCGGGTCTCCTATGGCTACACCTTC. Protein: CASSIDRVSYGYTF.

This clone has a handful of counts. The chain employs TRBV30 and TRBJ1-3; D is unresolved. This CDR3 has 13 residues. CDR1 is GTSNPN, CDR2 SVGIG, per germline (reference sequence). The V gene lost 5 bases and the J gene lost 2 bases, with 10 bases spanning the gap. CDR3 DNA sequence: TGTGCCTGGGTCGGACTTACTGGAAACACCATATATTTT. Its protein is CAWVGLTGNTIYF.

The chain joins TRBV6-6 to TRBJ1-5, with 8 nucleotides matching TRBD1. The CDR3 covers 15 residues. Germline V gives CDR1 MNHNY, CDR2 SVGAGI (reference sequence). V lost 4 bases, J lost 0 bases, and 2 bases stayed unmatched. CDR3: CASSLTGGSNQPQHF. In DNA, the CDR3 is TGTGCCAGCAGTTTAACAGGGGGTAGCAATCAGCCCCAGCATTTT.

The rearrangement uses TRBV20-1 and TRBJ1-1; 7 bases fit TRBD1. V was clipped by 3 bases and J by 2 bases; unmatched bases: 6. CDR1 is DFQATT, CDR2 SNEGSKA, per germline (reference sequence). CDR3 length: 14 residues. This chain's CDR3 is CSASLTGQNTEAFF. In nucleotides, the CDR3 is TGCAGTGCTAGTCTGACAGGGCAAAACACTGAAGCTTTCTTT.

This clone came up a few times. The rearrangement joins TRBV28 to TRBJ2-1; TRBD2 aligns across 8 bases. V shed 2 bases and J 15 bases; nucleotides not matched to a gene: 9. There are 13 residues in the CDR3. Per germline, CDR1 MDHEN and CDR2 SYDVKM. CDR3 amino acids: CASSLGTAGGLFF. CDR3 coding DNA: TGTGCCAGCAGTTTAGGTACGGCGGGAGGTCTGTTCTTC.

V and J are TRBV19 and TRBJ2-3; 10 bases are a match to TRBD2. The CDR3 consists of 15 residues. Unmatched junction bases numbered 3, after V lost 2 bases and J lost 4 bases. Germline V gene data show CDR1 as LNHDA and CDR2 as SQIVND (reference sequence). CDR3 protein: CASSISSGGADTQYF. DNA for the CDR3: TGTGCCAGTAGTATATCTAGCGGGGGTGCAGATACGCAGTATTTT.

This clone was observed a single time. The chain links TRBV19 to TRBJ2-1, with 9 positions matching TRBD1. V gave up 4 bases and J gave up 8 bases; unmatched junction bases: 6. In germline, CDR1 is LNHDA, CDR2 SQIVND (reference sequence). The CDR3 totals 14 residues. The CDR3 here is CASSTQTGGHEQFF. CDR3 nucleotide sequence: TGTGCCAGTAGTACCCAGACAGGGGGTCATGAGCAGTTCTTC.

This chain joins TRBV7-8 and TRBJ2-1, with 7 bases that match TRBD2. Germline V gives CDR1 SGHVS, CDR2 FQNEAQ. The ends lost 3 bases at V and 4 bases at J; junction bases unmatched: 6. This CDR3 has 15 residues. The CDR3 DNA reads as TGTGCCAGCAGCTTGTGGGGGGAGGGGTACAATGAGCAGTTCTTC. Translation: CASSLWGEGYNEQFF.

The chain couples TRBV29-1 to TRBJ1-2; TRBD1 matches at 7 bases. CDR3 length: 14 residues. CDR1 is SQVTM, CDR2 ANQGSEA, per germline. Trimming removed 7 bases from V and 6 bases from J; junction bases left unmatched: 14. Here the CDR3 reads CSAPGTARGHGYTF. The DNA for the CDR3 is TGCAGCGCCCCGGGGACAGCCCGAGGGCATGGCTACACCTTC.

CDR3 protein: CASSYLGAGNEKLFF. In nucleotides, the CDR3 is TGTGCCAGCAGTTACTTGGGGGCTGGGAATGAAAAACTGTTTTTT. The chain couples TRBV6-5 to TRBJ1-4, with D maybe TRBD1 (6 bases). The V and J ends lost 1 base and 5 bases respectively, with 11 bases between them. Germline V CDR1 and CDR2: MNHEY, SVGAGI. The CDR3 sequence is 15 residues long.

CDR3 protein: CASSKSSGDVYEQYF. The CDR3 DNA is TGTGCCAGTAGTAAATCTAGCGGGGACGTCTACGAGCAGTACTTC. The chain carries TRBV19 and TRBJ2-7, with 9 positions matching TRBD2. Trimming removed 4 bases from V and 3 bases from J; junction bases left unmatched: 7. The CDR3 contains 15 residues. Germline V lookup: CDR1 LNHDA, CDR2 SQIVND (reference sequence).